This passage covers 21 T cell receptor beta chains from one sample sequenced in a study of cytomegalovirus exposure and HLA in healthy donors (dated by TCRdb to about 2017). Libraries were prepared through the immunoSEQ multiplex PCR assay. The multiplex PCR relied on a mix of 60 forward primers for TCR Vbeta segments and 13 reverse primers for TCR Jbeta segments. In TCRdb, the immuneACCESS table is reduced to in-frame sequences with V and J assigned. These tables do not hold every clone; where another copy was compared, an unresolved V gene accounts for under half, and the others remain unexplained. The sample profile shows 95,000 to 150,000 clones; less than 85% of them were found once. The top ten clones comprise approximately 10% of the sample. The specimen sequenced was PBMCs. These receptors all come from a man aged 25 to 45 in good health and CMV-seropositive.

In its sample, this clone was seen a few times. The CDR3: CASSLVTQDTDTQYF. The CDR3 DNA reads TGTGCCAGCAGCTTAGTTACGCAGGACACAGATACGCAGTATTTT. The chain links TRBV13 to TRBJ2-3; the D is unclear. Germline lookup yields CDR1 PRHDT and CDR2 FYEKMQ (reference sequence). V shed 1 base and J shed 2 bases, with 10 bases lying between them. The CDR3 has 15 amino acids.

The chain is built from TRBV5-1 and TRBJ2-7, with a tentative D call TRBD1 (6 bases). The CDR3 runs to 14 residues. The germline gives CDR1 SGHRS, CDR2 YFSETQ. With 1 base removed from V and 1 base from J, the gap between germline ends came to 9 bases. CDR3 loop: CASSLWGLSYEQYF. The CDR3 DNA reads as TGCGCCAGCAGCTTGTGGGGGCTATCCTACGAGCAGTACTTC.

The V and J genes are TRBV2 and TRBJ1-1; 9 bases fit TRBD1. Germline-derived CDR1 and CDR2 are SNHLY and FYNNEI. V dropped 2 bases and J dropped 1; count of bases not matched to a gene: 2. This CDR3 has 15 amino acids. The CDR3 DNA follows: TGTGCCAGCAGTGAAATGACAGGGGGGAACACTGAAGCTTTCTTT. This sequence encodes CASSEMTGGNTEAFF.

The V gene is TRBV19, the J gene TRBJ1-2; D perhaps matches TRBD1 (5 bases). The CDR3 length is 15 residues. Germline V gives CDR1 LNHDA, CDR2 SQIVND (reference sequence). V shed 5 bases and J shed 1 base, with 14 bases lying between them. The CDR3 DNA reads TGTGCCAGTAGTGAACAGGATCCCTTTAACTATGGCTACACCTTC. As protein: CASSEQDPFNYGYTF.

This clone was detected only a few times. The genes are TRBV7-2 and TRBJ1-5; D perhaps matches TRBD1 (5 bases). The CDR3 is 14 residues long. Per the germline V gene, CDR1 is SGHTA and CDR2 is FQGNSA. Trimming removed 5 bases at V and 5 bases at J, with 13 bases between. As DNA, the CDR3 is TGTGCCAGCAGCCAGTCGTTGACAGATCAGCCCCAGCATTTT. Translation gives CASSQSLTDQPQHF.

The rearrangement links TRBV30 to TRBJ1-5; 10 bases are a match to TRBD1. Trimming took 3 bases from V and 5 from J; bases not matched to a gene: 10. The CDR3 totals 16 residues. Germline V lookup: CDR1 GTSNPN, CDR2 SVGIG (reference sequence). The CDR3 loop reads CAWSVRGQGKHQPQHF. The CDR3 region has the DNA TGTGCCTGGAGCGTCCGGGGACAGGGGAAGCATCAGCCCCAGCATTTT.

Only a few counts were recorded for this clone. This chain links TRBV5-1 with TRBJ1-2, with 10 bases that match TRBD1. There are 16 residues in the CDR3. Looked up from germline, CDR1 is SGHRS and CDR2 is YFSETQ. With 0 bases clipped from V and 4 bases from J, the junction kept 6 bases outside the gene matches. The CDR3 is CASSLERQGAVYGYTF. The CDR3, as DNA: TGCGCCAGCAGCTTGGAGCGACAGGGGGCGGTCTATGGCTACACCTTC.

This chain uses TRBV29-1 with TRBJ2-3; weak D call: TRBD2 (5 bases). CDR3 length: 12 amino acids. CDR1 SQVTM and CDR2 ANQGSEA come from the germline V gene. V lost 3 bases, J lost 9 bases, and 13 bases lay in between. CDR3 bases: TGCAGCGTTGACCAAGGACTGGAAACGCAGTATTTT. This sequence encodes CSVDQGLETQYF.

This clone was seen once. This chain joins TRBV7-9 and TRBJ1-5; no clear D. With 5 bases removed from V and 7 bases from J, the gap between germline ends came to 21 bases. The CDR3 covers 16 residues. Per the germline V gene, CDR1 is SEHNR and CDR2 is FQNEAQ (reference sequence). CDR3 loop: CASSLSSGNSEQPQHF. As DNA, the CDR3 is TGTGCCAGCAGCCTAAGCTCGGGGAATTCTGAGCAGCCCCAGCATTTT.

This chain uses TRBV29-1 with TRBJ2-3; a possible D gene is TRBD2 (5 bases). V was trimmed by 2 bases and J by 6 bases, leaving 12 bases between them. This CDR3 comprises 13 residues. CDR1 and CDR2 (germline): SQVTM, ANQGSEA. The CDR3 sequence is CSVESTRGDTQYF. The CDR3 nucleotides are TGCAGCGTTGAATCGACTCGAGGGGATACGCAGTATTTT.

In this sample, this clone turned up a few times. The chain couples TRBV28 to TRBJ1-3; no clear D. Trimming shortened V by 7 bases and J by 3 bases, and 13 bases separated the two germline ends. This CDR3 is 14 amino acids long. From germline, CDR1 is MDHEN and CDR2 SYDVKM. CDR3 amino acids: CASTSAGLGNTIYF. CDR3 DNA sequence: TGTGCCAGCACCTCGGCAGGACTTGGAAACACCATATATTTT. The full variable domain, with the rest looked up from reference TRBV28 and TRBJ1-3, is DVKVTQSSRYLVKRTGEKVFLECVQDMDHENMFWYRQDPGLGLRLIYFSYDVKMKEKGDIPEGYSVSREKKERFSLILESASTNQTSMYLCASTSAGLGNTIYFGEGSWLTVV.

V and J are TRBV4-1 and TRBJ1-5; D call uncertain. CDR1 and CDR2 (germline): MGHRA, YSYEKL. CDR3 length: 18 residues. Trimming pared 1 base from V and 0 bases from J, leaving 16 bases between. This CDR3 is CASSQASRGGNSNQPQHF. CDR3 bases: TGCGCCAGCAGCCAAGCTTCCCGGGGAGGTAATAGCAATCAGCCCCAGCATTTT.

A few counts support this clone. The CDR3 loop is CASSLNKQGEQYF. The CDR3 bases are TGTGCCAGCAGCCTAAATAAACAGGGCGAGCAGTACTTC. The chain joins TRBV14 to TRBJ2-7; weak D call: TRBD1 (6 bases). V was pared by 4 bases and J by 6 bases, with 13 bases between. The CDR3 has 13 residues. Germline lookup yields CDR1 SGHDN and CDR2 FVKESK.

This chain connects TRBV28 to TRBJ1-5; 7 bases map to TRBD1. The junction had 6 bases not matched to a gene; V was cut back by 2 bases and J by 5 bases. Germline values: CDR1 MDHEN, CDR2 SYDVKM. This CDR3 is 15 amino acids long. CDR3 residues: CASSLDRVRDQPQHF. The CDR3 bases are TGTGCCAGCAGTTTAGACAGGGTGAGGGATCAGCCCCAGCATTTT.

The genes are TRBV10-3 and TRBJ1-5, with D possibly TRBD1 on 5 matching bases. The germline V and J ends were trimmed by 2 bases and 0 bases, with 8 bases remaining between them. Germline values: CDR1 ENHRY, CDR2 SYGVKD. The length of the CDR3 is 15 residues. CDR3 coding DNA: TGTGCCATCAGTGAGCGGGGGAATAGCAATCAGCCCCAGCATTTT. Translated: CAISERGNSNQPQHF.

V gene TRBV19 combines with J gene TRBJ2-5; D may be TRBD2 (5 bases). The J call may be wrong; the DNA end is better matched by TRBJ2-7. Germline V gene lookup returns CDR1 LNHDA and CDR2 SQIVND (reference sequence). The CDR3 consists of 13 residues. CDR3 in amino acids: CASSRVEGYEQYF. The CDR3 DNA sequence: TGTGCCAGTAGTCGGGTAGAGGGCTACGAGCAGTACTTC.

A single count supports this clone. The chain combines TRBV19 with TRBJ1-5; 7 bases map to TRBD1. CDR1 is LNHDA, CDR2 SQIVND, per germline (reference sequence). This CDR3 has 15 amino acids. Trimming cost V 6 bases and J 1 base; bases outside gene matches: 6. CDR3 sequence (DNA): TGTGCCAGTAGCCCTTTAGGGGGCAGCAATCAGCCCCAGCATTTT. This gives the protein CASSPLGGSNQPQHF.

This rearrangement joins TRBV5-5 to TRBJ2-7, with TRBD2 identical over 8 bases. Germline CDR1 and CDR2: SGHKS and YYEKEE (reference sequence). V was pared by 4 bases and J by 3 bases, with 9 bases of the junction left unmatched. The CDR3 length is 15 residues. The CDR3 here is CASSPPGGGFYEQYF. In DNA, the CDR3 is TGTGCCAGCAGCCCACCGGGGGGGGGTTTCTACGAGCAGTACTTC. Using reference TRBV5-5 and TRBJ2-7 for the parts outside the CDR3, the full variable domain is DAGVTQSPTHLIKTRGQQVTLRCSPISGHKSVSWYQQVLGQGPQFIFQYYEKEERGRGNFPDRFSARQFPNYSSELNVNALLLGDSALYLCASSPPGGGFYEQYFGPGTRLTVT.

J is TRBJ1-5 and V is TRBV6-5; the D gene is possibly TRBD1 (5 bases). Trimming pared 0 bases from V and 3 bases from J, leaving 9 bases between. The germline V gene has CDR1 MNHEY and CDR2 SVGAGI. The CDR3 extends over 15 amino acids. The CDR3 DNA sequence: TGTGCCAGCAGTTACTCCGGGGGTAACAATCAGCCCCAGCATTTT. It codes for CASSYSGGNNQPQHF.

The J gene is TRBJ2-7, the V gene TRBV5-8; TRBD2 is a possible D gene (5 bases). V gave up 4 bases and J gave up 1 base, with 9 bases separating them. Germline V gene data show CDR1 as SGHTS and CDR2 as YDEGEE. This CDR3 contains 13 residues. For the CDR3, the DNA is TGTGCCAGCAGCACCGGGGTGTCCTACGAGCAGTACTTC. Translation gives CASSTGVSYEQYF. Filled out from reference TRBV5-8 and TRBJ2-7, the complete variable domain reads EAGVTQSPTHLIKTRGQQATLRCSPISGHTSVYWYQQALGLGLQFLLWYDEGEERNRGNFPPRFSGRQFPNYSSELNVNALELEDSALYLCASSTGVSYEQYFGPGTRLTVT.

The table lists this clone with a count of one. The chain is built from TRBV5-1 and TRBJ1-2; the D gene is possibly TRBD1 (5 bases). Trimming pared 3 bases from V and 1 base from J, leaving 13 bases between. CDR3 size: 15 residues. The germline gives CDR1 SGHRS, CDR2 YFSETQ. The CDR3 DNA is TGCGCCAGCAGCTCGGACATCTTCCTTAACTATGGCTACACCTTC. This codes for CASSSDIFLNYGYTF.